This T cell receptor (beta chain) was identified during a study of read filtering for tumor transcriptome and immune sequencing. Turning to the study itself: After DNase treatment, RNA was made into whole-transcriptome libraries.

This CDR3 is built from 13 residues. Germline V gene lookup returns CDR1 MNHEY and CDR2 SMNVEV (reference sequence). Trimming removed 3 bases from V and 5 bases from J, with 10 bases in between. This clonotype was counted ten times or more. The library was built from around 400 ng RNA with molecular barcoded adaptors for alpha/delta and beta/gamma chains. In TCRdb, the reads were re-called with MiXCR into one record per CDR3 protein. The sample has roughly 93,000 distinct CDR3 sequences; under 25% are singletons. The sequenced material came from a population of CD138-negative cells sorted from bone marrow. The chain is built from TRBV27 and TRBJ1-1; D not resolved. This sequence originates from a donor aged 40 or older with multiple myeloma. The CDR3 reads CASSFYEGTEAFF. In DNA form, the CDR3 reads TGTGCCAGCAGTTTCTACGAGGGAACTGAAGCTTTCTTT.